This TCR beta chain was obtained from a study of T cell repertoires in cytomegalovirus infection. Study at large: Evidence of both CMV infection and a matching HLA type came from public TCR beta signatures. The study, taken as a whole, reports: There were HLA-C-restricted CMV-specific TCR beta clonotypes dominating the ex vivo response. Carriage of CMV together with the relevant HLA was identifiable through cumulative public TCR beta family frequency.

In this sample, this clonotype turned up a few times. Its cognate antigen is unknown. TCRdb re-called the reads with MiXCR, one entry per CDR3 protein. The table lists 830,000 or so distinct CDR3 sequences, around a third of them singletons. The CDR3 consists of 16 residues. V dropped 6 bases and J dropped 0 bases, with 14 bases sitting between them. CDR1 is SEHNR and CDR2 is FQNEAQ in the germline V gene (reference sequence). The TCR comes from a human donor in good health (CMV status not recorded). Some clones in this sample may be carry-over from other donors' samples. Specimen: cultured CD8+ T cells from PBMCs, collected from culture after CMV antigen stimulation. The chain combines TRBV7-9 with TRBJ2-2; maybe TRBD1 (6 bases). The DNA of the CDR3 is TGTGCCAGCAGTTCGACAGGCCTCGCGAACACCGGGGAGCTGTTTTTT. This gives the protein CASSSTGLANTGELFF.